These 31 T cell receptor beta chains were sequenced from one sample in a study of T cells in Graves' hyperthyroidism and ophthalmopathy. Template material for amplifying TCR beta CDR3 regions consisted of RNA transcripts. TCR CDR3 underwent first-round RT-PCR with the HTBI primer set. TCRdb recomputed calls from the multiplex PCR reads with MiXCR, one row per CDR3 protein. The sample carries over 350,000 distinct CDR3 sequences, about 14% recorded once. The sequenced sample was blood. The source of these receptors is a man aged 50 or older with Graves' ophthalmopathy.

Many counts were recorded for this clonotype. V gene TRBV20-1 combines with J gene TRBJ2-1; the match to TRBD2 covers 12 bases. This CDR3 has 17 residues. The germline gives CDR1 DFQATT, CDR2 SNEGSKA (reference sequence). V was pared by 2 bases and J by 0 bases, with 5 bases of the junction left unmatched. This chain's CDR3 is CSARTASGRVSYNEQFF. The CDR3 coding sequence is TGCAGTGCTAGAACAGCTAGCGGGAGGGTCTCCTACAATGAGCAGTTCTTC.

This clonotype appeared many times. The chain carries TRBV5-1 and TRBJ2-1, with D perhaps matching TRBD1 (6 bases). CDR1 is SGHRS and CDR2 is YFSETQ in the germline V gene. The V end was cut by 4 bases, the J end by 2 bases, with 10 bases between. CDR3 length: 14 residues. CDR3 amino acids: CASSTDSPYNEQFF. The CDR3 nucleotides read TGCGCCAGCAGCACGGACAGCCCCTACAATGAGCAGTTCTTC.

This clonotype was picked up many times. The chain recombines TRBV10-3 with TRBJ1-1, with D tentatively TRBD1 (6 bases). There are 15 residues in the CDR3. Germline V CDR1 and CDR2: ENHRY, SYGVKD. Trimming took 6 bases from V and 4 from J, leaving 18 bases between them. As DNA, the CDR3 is TGTGCCATCAGGCAGACAGGTGGGACCGGCACTGAAGCTTTCTTT. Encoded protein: CAIRQTGGTGTEAFF.

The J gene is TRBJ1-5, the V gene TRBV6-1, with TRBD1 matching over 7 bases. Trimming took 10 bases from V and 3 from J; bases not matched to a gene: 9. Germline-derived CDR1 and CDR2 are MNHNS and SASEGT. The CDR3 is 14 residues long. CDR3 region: CATRGGPTNQPQHF. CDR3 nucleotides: TGTGCCACCAGGGGGGGGCCGACCAATCAGCCCCAGCATTTT.

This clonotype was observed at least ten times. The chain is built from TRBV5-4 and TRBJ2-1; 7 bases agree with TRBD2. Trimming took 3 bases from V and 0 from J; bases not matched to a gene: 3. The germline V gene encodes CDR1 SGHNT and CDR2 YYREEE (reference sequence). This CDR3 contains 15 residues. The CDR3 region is CASSWGLTSYNEQFF. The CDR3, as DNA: TGTGCCAGCAGCTGGGGACTAACCTCCTACAATGAGCAGTTCTTC.

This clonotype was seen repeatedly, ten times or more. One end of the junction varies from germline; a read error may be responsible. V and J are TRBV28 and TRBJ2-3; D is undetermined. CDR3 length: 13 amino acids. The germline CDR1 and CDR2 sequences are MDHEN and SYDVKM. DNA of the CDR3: TGCGCCAGCAGCTTGACGGTCACAGATACGCAGTATTTT. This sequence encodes CASSLTVTDTQYF. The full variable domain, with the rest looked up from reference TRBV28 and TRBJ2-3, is DVKVTQSSRYLVKRTGEKVFLECVQDMDHENMFWYRQDPGLGLRLIYFSYDVKMKEKGDIPEGYSVSREKKERFSLILESASTNQTSMYLCASSLTVTDTQYFGPGTRLTVL.

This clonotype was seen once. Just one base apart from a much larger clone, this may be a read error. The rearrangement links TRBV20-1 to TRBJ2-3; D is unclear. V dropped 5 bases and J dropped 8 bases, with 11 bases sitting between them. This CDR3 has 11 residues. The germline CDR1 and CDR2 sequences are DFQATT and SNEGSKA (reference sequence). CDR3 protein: CSALITSTQYF. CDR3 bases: TGCAGTGCTCTCATCACGAGTACGCAGTATTTT.

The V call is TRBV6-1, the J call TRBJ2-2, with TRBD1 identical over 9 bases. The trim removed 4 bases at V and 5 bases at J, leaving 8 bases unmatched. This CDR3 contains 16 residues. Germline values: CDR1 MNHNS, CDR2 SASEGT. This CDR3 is CASSVRDRVETGELFF. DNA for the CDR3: TGTGCCAGCAGTGTCCGGGACAGGGTGGAAACCGGGGAGCTGTTTTTT.

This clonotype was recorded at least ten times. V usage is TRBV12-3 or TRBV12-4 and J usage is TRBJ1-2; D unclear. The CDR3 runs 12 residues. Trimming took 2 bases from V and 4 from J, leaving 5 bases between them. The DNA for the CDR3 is TGTGCCAGCAGTTTAACCTCCTATGGCTACACCTTC. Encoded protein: CASSLTSYGYTF.

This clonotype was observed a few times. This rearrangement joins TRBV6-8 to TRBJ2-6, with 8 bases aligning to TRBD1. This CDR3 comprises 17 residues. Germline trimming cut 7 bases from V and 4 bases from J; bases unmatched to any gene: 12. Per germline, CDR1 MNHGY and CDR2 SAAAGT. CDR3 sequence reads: CASKRTTGGCGANVLTF. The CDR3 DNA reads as TGTGCCAGCAAAAGAACCACAGGGGGATGCGGGGCCAACGTCCTGACTTTC.

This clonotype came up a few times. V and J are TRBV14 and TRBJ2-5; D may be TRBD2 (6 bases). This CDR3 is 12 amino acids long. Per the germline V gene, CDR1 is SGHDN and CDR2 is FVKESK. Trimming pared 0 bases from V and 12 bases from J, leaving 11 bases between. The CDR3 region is CASSQEARTKYF. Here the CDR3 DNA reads TGTGCCAGCAGCCAAGAAGCCAGGACTAAGTACTTC.

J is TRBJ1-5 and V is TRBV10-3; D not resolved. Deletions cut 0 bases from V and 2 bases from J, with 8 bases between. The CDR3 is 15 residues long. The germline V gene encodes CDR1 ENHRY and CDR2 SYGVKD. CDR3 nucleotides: TGTGCCATCAGTGAGTCGAGGAGTGGCAATCAGCCCCAGCATTTT. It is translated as CAISESRSGNQPQHF.

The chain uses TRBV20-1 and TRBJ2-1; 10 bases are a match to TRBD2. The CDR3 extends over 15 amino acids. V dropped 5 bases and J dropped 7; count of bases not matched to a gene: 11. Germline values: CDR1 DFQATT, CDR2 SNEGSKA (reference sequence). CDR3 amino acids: CSAHLLAGVRNEQFF. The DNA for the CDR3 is TGCAGTGCTCACTTGCTAGCGGGAGTGAGGAATGAGCAGTTCTTC.

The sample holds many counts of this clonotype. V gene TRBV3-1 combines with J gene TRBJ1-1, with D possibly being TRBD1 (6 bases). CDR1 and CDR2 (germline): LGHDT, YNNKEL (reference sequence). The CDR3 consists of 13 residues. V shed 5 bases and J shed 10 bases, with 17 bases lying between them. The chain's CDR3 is CASSSTGGRRAFF. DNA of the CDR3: TGTGCCAGCAGCTCGACAGGAGGTAGGCGAGCTTTCTTT.

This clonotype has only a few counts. The chain's CDR3 is CASSPFRGNSYEQYF. For the CDR3, the DNA is TGTGCCAGCAGCCCCTTCCGCGGGAACTCCTACGAGCAGTACTTC. The rearrangement uses TRBV3-1 and TRBJ2-7, with D possibly TRBD2 on 6 matching bases. CDR3 length: 15 amino acids. CDR1 LGHDT and CDR2 YNNKEL come from the germline V gene (reference sequence). V lost 4 bases to trimming and J lost 0 bases, with 13 bases between them.

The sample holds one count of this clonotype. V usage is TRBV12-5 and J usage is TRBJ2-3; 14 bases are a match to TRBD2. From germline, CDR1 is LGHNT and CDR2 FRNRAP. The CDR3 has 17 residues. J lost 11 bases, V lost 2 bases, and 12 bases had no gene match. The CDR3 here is CASGLNAGLAGVGMQYF. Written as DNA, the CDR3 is TGTGCTAGTGGTTTGAACGCGGGACTAGCGGGAGTAGGTATGCAGTATTTT.

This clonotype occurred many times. The CDR3 DNA reads as TGTGCCAGCAGCCTATGGACTAGCGGGAAATCGAGGTACGAGCAGTACTTC. Residues: CASSLWTSGKSRYEQYF. V and J are TRBV3-1 and TRBJ2-7; 12 bases are shared with TRBD2. This CDR3 comprises 17 residues. V was clipped by 4 bases and J by 4 bases; unmatched bases: 11. Germline CDR1 and CDR2: LGHDT and YNNKEL (reference sequence).

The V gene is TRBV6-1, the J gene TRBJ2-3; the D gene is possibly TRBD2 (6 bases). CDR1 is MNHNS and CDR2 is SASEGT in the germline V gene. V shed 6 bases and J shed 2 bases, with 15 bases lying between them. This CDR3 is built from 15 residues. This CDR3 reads CASSVGTHITDTQYF. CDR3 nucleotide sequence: TGTGCCAGCAGCGTCGGGACTCACATCACAGATACGCAGTATTTT.

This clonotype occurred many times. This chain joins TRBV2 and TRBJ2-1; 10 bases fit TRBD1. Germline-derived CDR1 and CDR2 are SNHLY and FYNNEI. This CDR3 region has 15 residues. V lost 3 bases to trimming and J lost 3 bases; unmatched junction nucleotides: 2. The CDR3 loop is CASSEDRGFYNEQFF. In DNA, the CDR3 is TGTGCCAGCAGTGAGGACAGGGGGTTCTACAATGAGCAGTTCTTC.

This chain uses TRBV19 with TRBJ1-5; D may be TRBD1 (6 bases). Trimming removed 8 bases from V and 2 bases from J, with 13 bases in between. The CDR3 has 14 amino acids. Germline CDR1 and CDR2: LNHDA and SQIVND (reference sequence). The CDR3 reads CASHTQGGNQPQHF. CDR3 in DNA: TGTGCCAGTCACACACAGGGTGGCAATCAGCCCCAGCATTTT.

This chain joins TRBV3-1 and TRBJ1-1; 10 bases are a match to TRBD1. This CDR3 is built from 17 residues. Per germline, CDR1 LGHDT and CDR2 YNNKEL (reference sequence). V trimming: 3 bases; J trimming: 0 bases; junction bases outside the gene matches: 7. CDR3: CASSHPGQGVLNTEAFF. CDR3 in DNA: TGTGCCAGCAGCCACCCCGGACAGGGGGTACTGAACACTGAAGCTTTCTTT.

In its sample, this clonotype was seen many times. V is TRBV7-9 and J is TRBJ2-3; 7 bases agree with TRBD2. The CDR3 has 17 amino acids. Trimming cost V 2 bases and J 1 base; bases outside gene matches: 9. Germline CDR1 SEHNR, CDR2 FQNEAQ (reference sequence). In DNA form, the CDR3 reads TGTGCCAGCAGCTTAAGGGCGTCGGGAGGCGGCACAGATACGCAGTATTTT. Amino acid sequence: CASSLRASGGGTDTQYF.

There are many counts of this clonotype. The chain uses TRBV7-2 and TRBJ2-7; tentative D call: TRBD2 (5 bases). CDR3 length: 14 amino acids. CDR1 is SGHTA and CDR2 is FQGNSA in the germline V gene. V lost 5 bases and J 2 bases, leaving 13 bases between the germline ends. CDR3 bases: TGTGCCAGCAGCGCGGGCGGCCTTGCCTACGAGCAGTACTTC. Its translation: CASSAGGLAYEQYF. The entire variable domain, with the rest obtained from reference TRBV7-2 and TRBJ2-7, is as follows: GAGVSQSPSNKVTEKGKDVELRCDPISGHTALYWYRQSLGQGLEFLIYFQGNSAPDKSGLPSDRFSAERTGGSVSTLTIQRTQQEDSAVYLCASSAGGLAYEQYFGPGTRLTVT.

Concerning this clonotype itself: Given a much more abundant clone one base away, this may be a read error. CDR3 sequence: CASSYRRIASRLVTYEQYF. CDR3 DNA sequence: TGTGCCAGCAGTTACCGTCGTATAGCTTCGAGACTAGTTACCTACGAGCAGTACTTC. The rearrangement links TRBV6-5 to TRBJ2-7; a weak D match, TRBD2 (6 bases). CDR1 and CDR2 from the germline V gene are MNHEY and SVGAGI. With 2 bases removed from V and 2 bases from J, the gap between germline ends came to 25 bases. This CDR3 has 19 residues.

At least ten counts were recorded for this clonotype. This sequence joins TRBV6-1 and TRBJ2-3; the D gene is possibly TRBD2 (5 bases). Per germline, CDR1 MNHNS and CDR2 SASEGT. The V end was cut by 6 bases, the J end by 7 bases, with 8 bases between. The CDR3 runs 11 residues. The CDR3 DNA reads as TGTGCCAGCAGGGAGGTTAATACGCAGTATTTT. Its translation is CASREVNTQYF.

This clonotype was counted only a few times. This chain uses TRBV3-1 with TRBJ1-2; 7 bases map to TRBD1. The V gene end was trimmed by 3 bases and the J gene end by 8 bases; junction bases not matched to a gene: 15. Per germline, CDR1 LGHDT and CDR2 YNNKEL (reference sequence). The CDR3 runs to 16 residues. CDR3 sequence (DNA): TGTGCCAGCAGCCAGCGAGTCGGCAGGGGGGCCAGAGGCTACACCTTC. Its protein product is CASSQRVGRGARGYTF.

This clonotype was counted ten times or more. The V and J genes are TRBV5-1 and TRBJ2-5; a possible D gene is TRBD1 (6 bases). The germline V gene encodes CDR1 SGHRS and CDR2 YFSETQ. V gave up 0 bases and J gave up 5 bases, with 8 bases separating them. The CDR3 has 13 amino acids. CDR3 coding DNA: TGCGCCAGCAGCTTGGGACAGGATGAGACCCAGTACTTC. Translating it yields CASSLGQDETQYF.

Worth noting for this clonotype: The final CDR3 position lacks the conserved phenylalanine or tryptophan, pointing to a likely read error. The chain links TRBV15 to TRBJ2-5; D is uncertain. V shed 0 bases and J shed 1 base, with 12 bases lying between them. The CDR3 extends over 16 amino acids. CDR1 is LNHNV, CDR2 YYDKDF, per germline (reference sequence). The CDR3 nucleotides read TGTGCCACCAGCAGAGATCTTTTGTACACCCAAGAGACCCAGTACCTC. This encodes CATSRDLLYTQETQYL.

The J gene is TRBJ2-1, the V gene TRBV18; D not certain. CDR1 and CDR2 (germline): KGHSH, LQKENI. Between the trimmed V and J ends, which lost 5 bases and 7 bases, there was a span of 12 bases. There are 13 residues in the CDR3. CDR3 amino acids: CASSSDTDNEQFF. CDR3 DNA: TGTGCCAGCTCATCAGACACCGATAATGAGCAGTTCTTC. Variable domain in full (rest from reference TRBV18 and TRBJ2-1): NAGVMQNPRHLVRRRGQEARLRCSPMKGHSHVYWYRQLPEEGLKFMVYLQKENIIDESGMPKERFSAEFPKEGPSILRIQQVVRGDSAAYFCASSSDTDNEQFFGPGTRLTVL.

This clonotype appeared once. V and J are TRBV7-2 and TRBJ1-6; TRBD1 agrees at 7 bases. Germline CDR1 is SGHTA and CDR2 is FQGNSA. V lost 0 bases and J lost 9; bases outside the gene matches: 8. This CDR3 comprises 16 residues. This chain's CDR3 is CASSLASGTVVSPLHF. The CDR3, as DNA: TGTGCCAGCAGCTTAGCCTCCGGGACAGTGGTTTCACCCCTCCACTTT.

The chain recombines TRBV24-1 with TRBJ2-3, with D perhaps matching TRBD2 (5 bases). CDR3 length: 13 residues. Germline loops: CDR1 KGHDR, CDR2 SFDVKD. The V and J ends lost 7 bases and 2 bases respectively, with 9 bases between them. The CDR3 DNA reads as TGTGCCACCAGCCGACTACCCACAGATACGCAGTATTTT. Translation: CATSRLPTDTQYF.